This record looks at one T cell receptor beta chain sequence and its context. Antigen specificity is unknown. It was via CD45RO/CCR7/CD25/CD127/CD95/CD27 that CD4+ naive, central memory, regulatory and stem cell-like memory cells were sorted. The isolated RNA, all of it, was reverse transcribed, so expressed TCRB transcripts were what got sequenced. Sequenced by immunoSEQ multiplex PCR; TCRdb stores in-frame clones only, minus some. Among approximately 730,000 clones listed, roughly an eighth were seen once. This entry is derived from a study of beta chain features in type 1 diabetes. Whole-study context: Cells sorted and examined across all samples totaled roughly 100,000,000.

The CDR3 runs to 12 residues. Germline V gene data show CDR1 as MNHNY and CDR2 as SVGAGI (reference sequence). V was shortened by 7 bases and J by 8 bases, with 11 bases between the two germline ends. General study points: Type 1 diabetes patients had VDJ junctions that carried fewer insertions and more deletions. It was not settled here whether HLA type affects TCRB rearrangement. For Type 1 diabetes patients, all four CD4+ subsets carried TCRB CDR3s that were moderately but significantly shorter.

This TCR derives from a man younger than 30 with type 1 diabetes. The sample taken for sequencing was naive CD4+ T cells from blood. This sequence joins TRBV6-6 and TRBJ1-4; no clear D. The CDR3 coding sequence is TGTGCCAGCACTATCATTGGGGAAAAACTGTTTTTT. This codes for CASTIIGEKLFF.